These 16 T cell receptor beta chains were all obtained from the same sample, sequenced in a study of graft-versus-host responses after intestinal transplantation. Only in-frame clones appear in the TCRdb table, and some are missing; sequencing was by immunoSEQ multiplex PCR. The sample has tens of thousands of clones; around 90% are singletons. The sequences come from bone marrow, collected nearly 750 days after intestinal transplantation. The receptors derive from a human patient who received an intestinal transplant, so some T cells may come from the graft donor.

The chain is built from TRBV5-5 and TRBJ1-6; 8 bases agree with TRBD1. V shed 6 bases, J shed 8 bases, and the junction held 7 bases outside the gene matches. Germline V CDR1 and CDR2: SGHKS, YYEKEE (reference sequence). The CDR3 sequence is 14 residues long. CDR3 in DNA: TGTGCCAGCAACCCGGGACAGGCCTATTCACCCCTCCACTTT. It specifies CASNPGQAYSPLHF.

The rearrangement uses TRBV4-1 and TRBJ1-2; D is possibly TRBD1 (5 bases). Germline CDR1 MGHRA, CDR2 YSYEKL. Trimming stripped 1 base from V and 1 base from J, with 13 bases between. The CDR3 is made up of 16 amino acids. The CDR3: CASSQVGPAVNYGYTF. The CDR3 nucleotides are TGCGCCAGCAGCCAAGTGGGGCCGGCGGTTAACTATGGCTACACCTTC.

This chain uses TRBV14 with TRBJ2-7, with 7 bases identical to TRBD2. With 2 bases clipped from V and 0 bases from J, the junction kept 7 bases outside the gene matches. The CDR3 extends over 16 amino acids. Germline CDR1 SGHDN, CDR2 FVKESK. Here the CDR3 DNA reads TGTGCCAGCAGCCAACTCAGCGGGGACTACTCCTACGAGCAGTACTTC. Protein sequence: CASSQLSGDYSYEQYF.

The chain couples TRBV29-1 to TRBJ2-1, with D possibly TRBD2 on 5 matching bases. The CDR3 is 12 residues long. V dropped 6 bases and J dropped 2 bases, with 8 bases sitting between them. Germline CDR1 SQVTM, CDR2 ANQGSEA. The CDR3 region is CSVTRTYNEQFF. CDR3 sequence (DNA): TGCAGCGTCACTAGGACCTACAATGAGCAGTTCTTC.

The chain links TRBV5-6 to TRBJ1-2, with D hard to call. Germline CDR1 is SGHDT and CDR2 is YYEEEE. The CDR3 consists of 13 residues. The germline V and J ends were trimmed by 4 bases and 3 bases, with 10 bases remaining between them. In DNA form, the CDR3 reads TGTGCCAGCAGCGGTAACACCTACTATGGCTACACCTTC. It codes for CASSGNTYYGYTF.

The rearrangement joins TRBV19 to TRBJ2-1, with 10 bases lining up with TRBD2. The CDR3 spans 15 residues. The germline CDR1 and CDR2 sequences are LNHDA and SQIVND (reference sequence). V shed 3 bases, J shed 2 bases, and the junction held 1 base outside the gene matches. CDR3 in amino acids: CASSIGTSAYNEQFF. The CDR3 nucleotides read TGTGCCAGTAGTATTGGGACTAGCGCCTACAATGAGCAGTTCTTC.

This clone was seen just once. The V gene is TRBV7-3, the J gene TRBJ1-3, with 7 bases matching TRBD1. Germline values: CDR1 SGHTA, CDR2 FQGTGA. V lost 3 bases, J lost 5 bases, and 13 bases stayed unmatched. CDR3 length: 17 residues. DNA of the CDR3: TGTGCCAGCAGCTTCCGACGCCTAGGACAGGCAAGAAACACCATATATTTT. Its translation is CASSFRRLGQARNTIYF.

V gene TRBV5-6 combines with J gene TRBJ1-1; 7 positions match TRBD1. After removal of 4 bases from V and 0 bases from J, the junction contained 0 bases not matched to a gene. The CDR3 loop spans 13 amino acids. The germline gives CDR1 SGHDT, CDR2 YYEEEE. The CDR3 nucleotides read TGTGCCAGCAGCGACAGGGTGAACACTGAAGCTTTCTTT. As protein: CASSDRVNTEAFF. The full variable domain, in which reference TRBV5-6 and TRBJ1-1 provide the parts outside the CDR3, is DAGVTQSPTHLIKTRGQQVTLRCSPKSGHDTVSWYQQALGQGPQFIFQYYEEEERQRGNFPDRFSGHQFPNYSSELNVNALLLGDSALYLCASSDRVNTEAFFGQGTRLTVV.

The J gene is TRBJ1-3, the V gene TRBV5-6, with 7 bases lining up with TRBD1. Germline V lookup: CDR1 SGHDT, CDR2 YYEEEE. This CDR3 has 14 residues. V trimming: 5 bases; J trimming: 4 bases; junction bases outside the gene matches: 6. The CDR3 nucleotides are TGTGCCAGCAGGAAACAGGGGTCCGGAAACACCATATATTTT. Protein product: CASRKQGSGNTIYF. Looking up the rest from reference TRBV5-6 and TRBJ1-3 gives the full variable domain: DAGVTQSPTHLIKTRGQQVTLRCSPKSGHDTVSWYQQALGQGPQFIFQYYEEEERQRGNFPDRFSGHQFPNYSSELNVNALLLGDSALYLCASRKQGSGNTIYFGEGSWLTVV.

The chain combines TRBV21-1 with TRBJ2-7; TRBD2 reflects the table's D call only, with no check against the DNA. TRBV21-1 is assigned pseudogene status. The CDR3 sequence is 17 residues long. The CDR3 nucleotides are TGTGCCAGCAGCAAGCGGACTAGCGGGGTCCTCTCCTACGAGCAGTACTTC. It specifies CASSKRTSGVLSYEQYF.

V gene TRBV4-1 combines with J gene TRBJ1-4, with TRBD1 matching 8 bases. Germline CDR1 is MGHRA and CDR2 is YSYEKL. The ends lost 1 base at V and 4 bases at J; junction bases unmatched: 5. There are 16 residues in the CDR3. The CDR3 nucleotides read TGCGCCAGCAGCCAAGGGCAGGGGGCAGGTAATGAAAAACTGTTTTTT. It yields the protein CASSQGQGAGNEKLFF.

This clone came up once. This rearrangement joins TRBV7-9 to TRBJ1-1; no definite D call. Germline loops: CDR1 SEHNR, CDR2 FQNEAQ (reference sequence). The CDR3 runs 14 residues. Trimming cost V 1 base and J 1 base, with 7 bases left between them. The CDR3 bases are TGTGCCAGCAGCTTAGGGCAATCGAACACTGAAGCTTTCTTT. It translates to CASSLGQSNTEAFF. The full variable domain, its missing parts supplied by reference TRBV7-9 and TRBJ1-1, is DTGVSQNPRHKITKRGQNVTFRCDPISEHNRLYWYRQTLGQGPEFLTYFQNEAQLEKSRLLSDRFSAERPKGSFSTLEIQRTEQGDSAMYLCASSLGQSNTEAFFGQGTRLTVV.

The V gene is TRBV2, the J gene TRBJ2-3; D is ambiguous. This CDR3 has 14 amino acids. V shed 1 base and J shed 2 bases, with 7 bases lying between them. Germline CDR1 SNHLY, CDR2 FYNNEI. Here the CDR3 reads CASSEGLPTDTQYF. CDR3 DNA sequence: TGTGCCAGCAGTGAAGGGCTACCCACAGATACGCAGTATTTT.

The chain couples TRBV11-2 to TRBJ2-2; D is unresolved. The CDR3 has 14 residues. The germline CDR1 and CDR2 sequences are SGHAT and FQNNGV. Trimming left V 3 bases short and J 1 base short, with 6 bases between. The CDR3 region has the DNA TGTGCCAGCAGCTTCGGGCTGAACACCGGGGAGCTGTTTTTT. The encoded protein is CASSFGLNTGELFF.

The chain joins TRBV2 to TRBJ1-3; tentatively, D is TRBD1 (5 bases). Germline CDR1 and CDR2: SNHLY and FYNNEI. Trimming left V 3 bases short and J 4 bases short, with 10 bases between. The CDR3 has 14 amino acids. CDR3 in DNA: TGTGCCAGCAGTGAGGGACCGGGCGGAAACACCATATATTTT. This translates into CASSEGPGGNTIYF.

CDR3 residues: CASTGTQNYEQYF. DNA for the CDR3: TGTGCCAGCACCGGGACACAGAATTACGAGCAGTACTTC. The genes are TRBV18 and TRBJ2-7; the D gene is possibly TRBD1 (6 bases). The CDR3 consists of 13 residues. Trimming cost V 8 bases and J 4 bases, with 15 bases left between them. Per the germline V gene, CDR1 is KGHSH and CDR2 is LQKENI.